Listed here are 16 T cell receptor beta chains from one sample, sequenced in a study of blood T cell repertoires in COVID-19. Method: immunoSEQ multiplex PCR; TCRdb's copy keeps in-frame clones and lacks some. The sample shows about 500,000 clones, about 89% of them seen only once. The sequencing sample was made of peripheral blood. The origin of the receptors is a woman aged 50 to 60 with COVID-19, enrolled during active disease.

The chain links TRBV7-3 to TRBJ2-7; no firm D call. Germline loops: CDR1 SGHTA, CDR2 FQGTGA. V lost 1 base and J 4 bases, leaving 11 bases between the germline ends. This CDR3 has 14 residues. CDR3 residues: CASSLNSPGYEQYF. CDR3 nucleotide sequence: TGTGCCAGCAGCTTAAATTCGCCCGGTTACGAGCAGTACTTC.

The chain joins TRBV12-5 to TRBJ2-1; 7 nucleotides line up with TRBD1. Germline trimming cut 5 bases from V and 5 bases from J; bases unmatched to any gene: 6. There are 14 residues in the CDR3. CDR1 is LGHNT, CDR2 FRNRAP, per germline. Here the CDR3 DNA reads TGTGCTAGTGGTCCCGGACAGGCCGACAATGAGCAGTTCTTC. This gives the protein CASGPGQADNEQFF. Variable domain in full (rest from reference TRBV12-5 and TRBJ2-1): DARVTQTPRHKVTEMGQEVTMRCQPILGHNTVFWYRQTMMQGLELLAYFRNRAPLDDSGMPKDRFSAEMPDATLATLKIQPSEPRDSAVYFCASGPGQADNEQFFGPGTRLTVL.

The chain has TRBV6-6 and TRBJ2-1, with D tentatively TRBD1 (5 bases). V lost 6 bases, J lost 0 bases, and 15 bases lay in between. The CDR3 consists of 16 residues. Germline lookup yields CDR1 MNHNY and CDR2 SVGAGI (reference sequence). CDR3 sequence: CASRETQGFSYNEQFF. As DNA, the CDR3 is TGTGCCAGCAGAGAAACGCAGGGCTTCTCCTACAATGAGCAGTTCTTC.

This chain's CDR3 is CASREMDRGHYEQYF. The CDR3 bases are TGTGCCAGCAGAGAGATGGACAGGGGGCACTACGAGCAGTACTTC. The chain is built from TRBV6-5 and TRBJ2-7; 11 bases are shared with TRBD1. Germline trimming cut 6 bases from V and 3 bases from J; bases unmatched to any gene: 7. Germline CDR1 reads MNHEY; CDR2 reads SVGAGI. The CDR3 spans 15 residues.

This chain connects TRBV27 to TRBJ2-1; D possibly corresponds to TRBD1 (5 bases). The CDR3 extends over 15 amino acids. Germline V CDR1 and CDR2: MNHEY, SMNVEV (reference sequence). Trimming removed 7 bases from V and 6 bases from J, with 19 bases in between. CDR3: CASTRSLAGLNEQFF. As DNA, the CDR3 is TGTGCCAGCACCCGGTCGTTAGCAGGGCTCAATGAGCAGTTCTTC.

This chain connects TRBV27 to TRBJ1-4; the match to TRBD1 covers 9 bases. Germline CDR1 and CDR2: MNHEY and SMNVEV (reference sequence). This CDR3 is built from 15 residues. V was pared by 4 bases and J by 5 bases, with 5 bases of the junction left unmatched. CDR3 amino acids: CASSSLTGGNEKLFF. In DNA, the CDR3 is TGTGCCAGCAGTTCATTGACAGGGGGAAATGAAAAACTGTTTTTT.

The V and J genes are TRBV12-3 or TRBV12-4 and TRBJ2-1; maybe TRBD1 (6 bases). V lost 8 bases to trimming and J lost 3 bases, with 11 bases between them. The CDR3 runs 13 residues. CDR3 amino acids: CASRDTDYNEQFF. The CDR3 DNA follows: TGTGCCAGCCGGGACACGGACTACAATGAGCAGTTCTTC.

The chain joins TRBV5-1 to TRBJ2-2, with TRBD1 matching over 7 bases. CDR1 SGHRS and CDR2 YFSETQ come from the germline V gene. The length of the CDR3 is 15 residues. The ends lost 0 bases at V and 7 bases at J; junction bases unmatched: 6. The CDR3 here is CASSLGDSPVGELFF. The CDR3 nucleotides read TGCGCCAGCAGCTTGGGGGACAGCCCGGTCGGGGAGCTGTTTTTT.

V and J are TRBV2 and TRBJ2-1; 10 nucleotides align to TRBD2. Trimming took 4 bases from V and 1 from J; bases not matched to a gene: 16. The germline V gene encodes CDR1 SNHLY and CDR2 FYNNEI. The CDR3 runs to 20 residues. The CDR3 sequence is CASSGPGLATELISYNEQFF. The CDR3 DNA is TGTGCCAGCAGTGGCCCGGGACTAGCGACCGAACTAATTTCCTACAATGAGCAGTTCTTC.

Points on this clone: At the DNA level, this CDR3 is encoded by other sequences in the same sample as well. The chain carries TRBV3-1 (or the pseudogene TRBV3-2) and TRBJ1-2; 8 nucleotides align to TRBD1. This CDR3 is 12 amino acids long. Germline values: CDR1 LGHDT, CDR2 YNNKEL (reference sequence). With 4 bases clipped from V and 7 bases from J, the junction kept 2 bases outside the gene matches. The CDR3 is CASSLGQGGYTF. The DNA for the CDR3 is TGTGCCAGCAGCCTCGGACAGGGTGGCTACACCTTC.

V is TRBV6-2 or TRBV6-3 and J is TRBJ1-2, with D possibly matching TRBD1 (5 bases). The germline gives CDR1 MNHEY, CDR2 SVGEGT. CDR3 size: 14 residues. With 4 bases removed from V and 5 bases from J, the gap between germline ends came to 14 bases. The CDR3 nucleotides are TGTGCCAGCAGTTCCGCCGGACACCATTATGGCTACACCTTC. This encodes CASSSAGHHYGYTF.

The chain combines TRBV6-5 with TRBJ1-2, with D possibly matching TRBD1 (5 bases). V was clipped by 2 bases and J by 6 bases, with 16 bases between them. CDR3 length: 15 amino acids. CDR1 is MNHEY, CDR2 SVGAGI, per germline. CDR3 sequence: CASSYTPTEPNGYTF. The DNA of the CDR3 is TGTGCCAGCAGTTACACCCCGACAGAACCTAATGGCTACACCTTC.

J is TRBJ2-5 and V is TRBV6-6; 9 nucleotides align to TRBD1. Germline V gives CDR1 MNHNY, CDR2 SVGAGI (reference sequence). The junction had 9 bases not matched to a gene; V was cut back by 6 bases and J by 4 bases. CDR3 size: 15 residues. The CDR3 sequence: CASRSPGQGVETQYF. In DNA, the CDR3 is TGTGCCAGCAGATCCCCGGGACAGGGCGTAGAGACCCAGTACTTC.

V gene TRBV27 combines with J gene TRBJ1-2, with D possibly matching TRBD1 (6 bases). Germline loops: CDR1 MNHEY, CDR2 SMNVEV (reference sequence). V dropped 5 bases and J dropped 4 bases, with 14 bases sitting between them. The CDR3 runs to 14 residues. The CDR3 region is CASSQGSPLYGYTF. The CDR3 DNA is TGTGCCAGCAGTCAGGGGTCCCCCCTCTATGGCTACACCTTC.

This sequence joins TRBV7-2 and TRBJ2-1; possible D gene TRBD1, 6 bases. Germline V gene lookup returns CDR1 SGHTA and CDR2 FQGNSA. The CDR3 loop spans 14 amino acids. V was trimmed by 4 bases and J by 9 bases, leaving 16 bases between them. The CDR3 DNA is TGTGCCAGCAGCTCCCAGGTAGGGGGTGGTGAGCAGTTCTTC. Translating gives CASSSQVGGGEQFF.

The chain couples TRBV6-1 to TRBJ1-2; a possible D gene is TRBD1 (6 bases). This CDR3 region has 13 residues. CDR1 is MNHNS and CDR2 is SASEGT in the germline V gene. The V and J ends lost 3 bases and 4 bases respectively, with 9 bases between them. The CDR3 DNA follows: TGTGCCAGCAGTGATTCAGGGGCCTATGGCTACACCTTC. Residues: CASSDSGAYGYTF.